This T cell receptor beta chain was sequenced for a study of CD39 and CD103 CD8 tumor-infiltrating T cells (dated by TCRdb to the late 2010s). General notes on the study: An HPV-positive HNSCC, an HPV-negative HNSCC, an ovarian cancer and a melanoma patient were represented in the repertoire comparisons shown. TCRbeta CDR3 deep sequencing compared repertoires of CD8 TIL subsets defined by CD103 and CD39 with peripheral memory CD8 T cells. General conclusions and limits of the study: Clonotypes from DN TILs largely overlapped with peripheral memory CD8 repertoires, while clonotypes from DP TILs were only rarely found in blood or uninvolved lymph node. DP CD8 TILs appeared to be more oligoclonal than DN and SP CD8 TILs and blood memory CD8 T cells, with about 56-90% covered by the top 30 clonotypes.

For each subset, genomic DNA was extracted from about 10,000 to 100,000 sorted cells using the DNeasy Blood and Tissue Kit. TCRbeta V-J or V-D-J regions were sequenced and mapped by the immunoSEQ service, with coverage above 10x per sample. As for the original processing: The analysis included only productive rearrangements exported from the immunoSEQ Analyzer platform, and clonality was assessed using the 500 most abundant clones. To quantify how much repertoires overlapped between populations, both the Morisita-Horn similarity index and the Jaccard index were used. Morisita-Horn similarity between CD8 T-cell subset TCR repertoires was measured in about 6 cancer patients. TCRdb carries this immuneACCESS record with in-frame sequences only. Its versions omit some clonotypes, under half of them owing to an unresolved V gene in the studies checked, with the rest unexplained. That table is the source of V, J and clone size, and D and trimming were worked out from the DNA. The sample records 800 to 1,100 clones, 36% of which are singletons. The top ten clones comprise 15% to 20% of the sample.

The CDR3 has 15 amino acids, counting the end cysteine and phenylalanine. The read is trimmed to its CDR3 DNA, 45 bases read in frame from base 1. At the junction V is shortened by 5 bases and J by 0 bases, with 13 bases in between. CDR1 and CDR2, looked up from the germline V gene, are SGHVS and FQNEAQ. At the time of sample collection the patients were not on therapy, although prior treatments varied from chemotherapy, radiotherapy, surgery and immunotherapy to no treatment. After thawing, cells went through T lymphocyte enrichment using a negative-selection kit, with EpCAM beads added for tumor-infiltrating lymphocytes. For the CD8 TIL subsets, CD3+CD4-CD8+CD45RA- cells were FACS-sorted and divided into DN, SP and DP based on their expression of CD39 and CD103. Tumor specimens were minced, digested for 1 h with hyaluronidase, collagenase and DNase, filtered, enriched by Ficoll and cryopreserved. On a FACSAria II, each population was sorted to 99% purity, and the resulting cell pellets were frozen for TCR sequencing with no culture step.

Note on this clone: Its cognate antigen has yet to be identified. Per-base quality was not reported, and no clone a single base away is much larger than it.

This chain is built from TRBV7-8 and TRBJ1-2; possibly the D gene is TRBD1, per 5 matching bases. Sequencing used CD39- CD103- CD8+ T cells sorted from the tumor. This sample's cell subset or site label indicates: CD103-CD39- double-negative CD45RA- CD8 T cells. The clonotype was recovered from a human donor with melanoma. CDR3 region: CASSLGGSTNYGYTF. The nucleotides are TGTGCCAGCAGCCTGGGGGGGTCCACTAACTATGGCTACACCTTC. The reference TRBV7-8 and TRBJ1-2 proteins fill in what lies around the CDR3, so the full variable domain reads GAGVSQSPRYKVAKRGQDVALRCDPISGHVSLFWYQQALGQGPEFLTYFQNEAQLDKSGLPSDRFFAERPEGSVSTLKIQRTQQEDSAVYLCASSLGGSTNYGYTFGSGTRLTVV.